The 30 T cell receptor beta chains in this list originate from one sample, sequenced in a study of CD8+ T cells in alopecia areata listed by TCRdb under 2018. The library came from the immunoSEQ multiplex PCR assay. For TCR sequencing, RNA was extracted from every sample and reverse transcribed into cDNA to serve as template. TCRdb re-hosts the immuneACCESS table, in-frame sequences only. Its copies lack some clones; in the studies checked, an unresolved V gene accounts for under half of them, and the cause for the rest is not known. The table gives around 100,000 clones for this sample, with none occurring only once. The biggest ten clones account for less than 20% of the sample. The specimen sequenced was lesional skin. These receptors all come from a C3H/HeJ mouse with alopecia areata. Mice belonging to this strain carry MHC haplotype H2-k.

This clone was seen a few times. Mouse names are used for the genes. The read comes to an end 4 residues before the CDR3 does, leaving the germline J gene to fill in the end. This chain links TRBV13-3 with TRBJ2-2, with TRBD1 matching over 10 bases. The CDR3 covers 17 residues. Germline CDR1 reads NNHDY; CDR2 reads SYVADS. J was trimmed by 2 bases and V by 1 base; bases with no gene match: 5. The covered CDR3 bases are TGTGCCAGCAGTGATAGTTGGGGACAGGGGAACACCGGG. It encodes CASSDSWGQGNTG. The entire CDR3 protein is CASSDSWGQGNTGQLYF.

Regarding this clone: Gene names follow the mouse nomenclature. The DNA read from the CDR3 is TGTGCCAGCTCTCCCATTAACAGGACTAACTATGCT. This codes for CASSPINRTNYA. The whole CDR3 sequence reads CASSPINRTNYAEQFF. V gene TRBV12-1 combines with J gene TRBJ2-1; D is perhaps TRBD1 (5 bases). The read falls 4 residues short of the CDR3 end, and the missing part is taken from the germline J gene. The germline CDR1 and CDR2 sequences are SGHSN and HYEKVE. The CDR3 length is 16 residues. V lost 2 bases and J 0 bases, leaving 13 bases between the germline ends.

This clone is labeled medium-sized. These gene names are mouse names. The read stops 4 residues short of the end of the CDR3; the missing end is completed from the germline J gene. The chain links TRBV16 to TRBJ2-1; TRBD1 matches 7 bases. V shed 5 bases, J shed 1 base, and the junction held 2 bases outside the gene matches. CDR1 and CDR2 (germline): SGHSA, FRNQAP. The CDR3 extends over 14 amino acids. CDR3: CASSPDRNYAEQFF. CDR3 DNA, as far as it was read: TGTGCAAGCAGCCCGGACAGGAACTATGCT.

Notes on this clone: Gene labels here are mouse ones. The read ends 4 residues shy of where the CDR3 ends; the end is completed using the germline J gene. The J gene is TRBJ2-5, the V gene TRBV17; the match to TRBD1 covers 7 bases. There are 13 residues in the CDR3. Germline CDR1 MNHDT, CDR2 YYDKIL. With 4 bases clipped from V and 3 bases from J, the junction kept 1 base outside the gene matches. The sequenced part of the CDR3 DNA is TGTGCTAGCAGTACAGGGGGACAAGAC. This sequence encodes CASSTGGQD. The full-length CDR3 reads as CASSTGGQDTQYF.

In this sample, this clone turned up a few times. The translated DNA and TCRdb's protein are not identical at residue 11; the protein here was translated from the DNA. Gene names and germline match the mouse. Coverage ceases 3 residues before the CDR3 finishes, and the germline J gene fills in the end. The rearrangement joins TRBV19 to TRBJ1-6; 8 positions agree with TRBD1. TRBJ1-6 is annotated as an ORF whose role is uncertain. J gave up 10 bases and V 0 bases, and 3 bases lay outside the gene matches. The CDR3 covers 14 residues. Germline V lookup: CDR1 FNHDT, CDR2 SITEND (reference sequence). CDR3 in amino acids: CASSIEAGGSPLYF. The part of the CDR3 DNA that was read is TGTGCCAGCAGTATAGAGGCAGGGGGCTCGCCC.

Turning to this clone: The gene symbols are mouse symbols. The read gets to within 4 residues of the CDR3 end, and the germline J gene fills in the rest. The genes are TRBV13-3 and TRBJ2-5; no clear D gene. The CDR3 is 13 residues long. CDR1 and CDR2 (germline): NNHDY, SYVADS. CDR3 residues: CASSELREDTQYF. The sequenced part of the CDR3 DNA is TGTGCCAGCAGTGAACTAAGGGAAGAC.

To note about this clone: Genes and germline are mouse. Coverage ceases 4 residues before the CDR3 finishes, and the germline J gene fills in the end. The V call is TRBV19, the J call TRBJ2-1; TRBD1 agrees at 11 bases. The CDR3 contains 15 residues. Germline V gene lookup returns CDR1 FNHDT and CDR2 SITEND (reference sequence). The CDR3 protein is CASSLGQGGGAEQFF. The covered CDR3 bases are TGTGCCAGCAGCTTGGGACAGGGGGGAGGAGCT. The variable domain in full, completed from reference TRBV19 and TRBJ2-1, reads GGIITQTPKFLIGQEGQKLTLKCQQNFNHDTMYWYRQDSGKGLRLIYYSITENDLQKGDLSEGYDASREKKSSFSLTVTSAQKNEMAVFLCASSLGQGGGAEQFFGPGTRLTVL.

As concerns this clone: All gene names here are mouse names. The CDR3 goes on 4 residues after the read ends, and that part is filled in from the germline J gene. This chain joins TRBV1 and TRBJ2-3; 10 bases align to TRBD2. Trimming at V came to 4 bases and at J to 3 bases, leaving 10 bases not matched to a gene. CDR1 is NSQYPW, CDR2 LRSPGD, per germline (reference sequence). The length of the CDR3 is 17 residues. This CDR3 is CTCSGGRLGGPAETLYF. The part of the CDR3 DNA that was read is TGCACCTGCAGTGGGGGAAGGCTGGGGGGGCCGGCAGAA. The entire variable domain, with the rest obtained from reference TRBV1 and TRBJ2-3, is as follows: VTLLEQNPRWRLVPRGQAVNLRCILKNSQYPWMSWYQQDLQKQLQWLFTLRSPGDKEVKSLPGADYLATRVTDTELRLQVANMSQGRTLYCTCSGGRLGGPAETLYFGSGTRLTVL.

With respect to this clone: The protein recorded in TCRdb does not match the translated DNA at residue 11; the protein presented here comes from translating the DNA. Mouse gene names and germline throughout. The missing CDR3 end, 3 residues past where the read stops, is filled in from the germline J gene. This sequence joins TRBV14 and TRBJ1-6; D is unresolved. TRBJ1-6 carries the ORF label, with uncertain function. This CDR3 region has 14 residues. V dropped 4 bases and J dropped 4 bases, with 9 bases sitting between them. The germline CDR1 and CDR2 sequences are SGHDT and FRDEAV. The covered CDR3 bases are TGTGCCAGCAGTCTTCAGGAGTATAATTCGCCC. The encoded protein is CASSLQEYNSP. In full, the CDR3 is CASSLQEYNSPLYF.

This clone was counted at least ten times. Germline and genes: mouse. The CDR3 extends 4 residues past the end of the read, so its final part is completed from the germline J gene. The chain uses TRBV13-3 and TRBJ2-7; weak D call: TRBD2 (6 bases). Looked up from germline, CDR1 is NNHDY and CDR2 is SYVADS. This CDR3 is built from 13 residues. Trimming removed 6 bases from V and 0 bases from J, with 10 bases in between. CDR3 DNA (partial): TGTGCCAGCACTCTGGGGAACTCCTAT. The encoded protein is CASTLGNSY. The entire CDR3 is CASTLGNSYEQYF.

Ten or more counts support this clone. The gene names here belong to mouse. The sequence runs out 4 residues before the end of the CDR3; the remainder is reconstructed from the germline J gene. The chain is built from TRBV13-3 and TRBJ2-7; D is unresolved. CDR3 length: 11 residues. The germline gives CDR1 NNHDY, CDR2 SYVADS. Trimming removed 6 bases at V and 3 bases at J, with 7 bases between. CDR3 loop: CASIQLYEQYF. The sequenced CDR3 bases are TGTGCCAGCATCCAGCTCTAT.

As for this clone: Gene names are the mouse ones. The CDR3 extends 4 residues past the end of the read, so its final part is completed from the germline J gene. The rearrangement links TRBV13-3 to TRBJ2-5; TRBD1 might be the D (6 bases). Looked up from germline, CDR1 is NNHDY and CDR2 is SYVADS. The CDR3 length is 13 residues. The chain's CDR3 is CASRGGTKDTQYF. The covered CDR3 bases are TGTGCCAGCAGGGGCGGGACAAAAGAC.

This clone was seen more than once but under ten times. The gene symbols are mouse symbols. The CDR3 spells CASSRDWGGAQNTLYF. The sequenced CDR3 bases are TGTGCCAGCAGCCGGGACTGGGGGGGCGCCCAAAAC. The chain has TRBV19 and TRBJ2-4; TRBD2 aligns across 14 bases. The read terminates 4 residues before the CDR3 end, so the remaining end is supplied by the germline J gene. The CDR3 has 16 amino acids. Germline V gene lookup returns CDR1 FNHDT and CDR2 SITEND (reference sequence). Trimming took 5 bases from V and 3 from J; bases not matched to a gene: 5.

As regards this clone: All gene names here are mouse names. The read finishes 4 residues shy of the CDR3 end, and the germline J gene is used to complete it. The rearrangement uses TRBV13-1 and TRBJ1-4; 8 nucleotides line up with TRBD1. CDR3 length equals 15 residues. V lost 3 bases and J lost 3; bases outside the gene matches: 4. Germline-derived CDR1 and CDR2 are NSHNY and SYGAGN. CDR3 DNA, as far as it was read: TGTGCCAGCAGTGCCGAGGACAGGGCCAACGAA. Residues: CASSAEDRANE. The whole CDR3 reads CASSAEDRANERLFF.

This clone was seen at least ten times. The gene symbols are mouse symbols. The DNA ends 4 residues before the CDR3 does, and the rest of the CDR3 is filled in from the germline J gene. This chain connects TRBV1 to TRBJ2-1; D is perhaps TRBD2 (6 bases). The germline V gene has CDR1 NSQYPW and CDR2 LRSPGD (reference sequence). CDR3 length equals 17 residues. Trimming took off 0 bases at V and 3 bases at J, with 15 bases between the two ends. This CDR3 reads CTCSADLGWGVYAEQFF. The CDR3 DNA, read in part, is TGCACCTGCAGTGCAGATCTCGGCTGGGGAGTCTATGCT.

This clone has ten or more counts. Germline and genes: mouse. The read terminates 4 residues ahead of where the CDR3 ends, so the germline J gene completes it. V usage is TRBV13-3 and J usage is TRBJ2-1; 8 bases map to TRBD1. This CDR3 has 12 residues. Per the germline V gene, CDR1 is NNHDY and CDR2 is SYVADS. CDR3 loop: CASQGAGAEQFF. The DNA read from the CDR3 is TGTGCCAGCCAGGGGGCTGGCGCT.

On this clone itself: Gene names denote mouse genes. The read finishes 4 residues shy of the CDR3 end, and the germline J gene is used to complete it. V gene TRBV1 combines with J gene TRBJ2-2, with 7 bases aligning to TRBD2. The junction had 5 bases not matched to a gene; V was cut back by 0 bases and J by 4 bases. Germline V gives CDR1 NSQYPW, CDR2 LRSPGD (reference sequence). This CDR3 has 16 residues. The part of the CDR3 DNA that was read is TGCACCTGCAGTGCAGATCCCTGGGGGTCCACCGGG. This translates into CTCSADPWGSTG. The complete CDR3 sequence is CTCSADPWGSTGQLYF.

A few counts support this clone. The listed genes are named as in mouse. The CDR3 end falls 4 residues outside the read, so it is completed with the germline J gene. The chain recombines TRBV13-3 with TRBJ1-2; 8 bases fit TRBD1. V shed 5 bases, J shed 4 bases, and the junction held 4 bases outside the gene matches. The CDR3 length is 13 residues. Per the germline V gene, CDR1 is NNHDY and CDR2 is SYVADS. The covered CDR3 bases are TGTGCCAGCAGCAGGGGGCGCAGCTCC. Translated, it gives CASSRGRSS. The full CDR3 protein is CASSRGRSSDYTF.

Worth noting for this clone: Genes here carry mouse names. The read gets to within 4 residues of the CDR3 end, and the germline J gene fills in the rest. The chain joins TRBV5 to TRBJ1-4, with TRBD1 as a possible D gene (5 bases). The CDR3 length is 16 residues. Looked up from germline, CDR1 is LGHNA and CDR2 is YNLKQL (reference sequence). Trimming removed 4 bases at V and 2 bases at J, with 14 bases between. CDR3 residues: CASSPDSGGSNERLFF. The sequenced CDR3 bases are TGTGCCAGCAGCCCAGATTCGGGGGGGTCCAACGAA.

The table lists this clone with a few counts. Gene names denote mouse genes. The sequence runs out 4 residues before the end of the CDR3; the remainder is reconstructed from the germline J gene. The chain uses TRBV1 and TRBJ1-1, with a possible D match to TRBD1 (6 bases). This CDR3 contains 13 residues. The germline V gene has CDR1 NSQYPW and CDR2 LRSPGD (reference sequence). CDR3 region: CTCSPGGAGEVFF. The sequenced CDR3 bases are TGCACCTGCAGCCCTGGGGGGGCGGGA.

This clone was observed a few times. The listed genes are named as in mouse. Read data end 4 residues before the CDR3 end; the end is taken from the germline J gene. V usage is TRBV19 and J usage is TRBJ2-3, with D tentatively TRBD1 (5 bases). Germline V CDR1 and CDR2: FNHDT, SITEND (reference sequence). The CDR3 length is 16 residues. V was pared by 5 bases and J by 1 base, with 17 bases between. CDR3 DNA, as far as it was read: TGTGCCAGCAGCCCTGGCCCGGACAAACGTGCAGAA. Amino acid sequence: CASSPGPDKRAE. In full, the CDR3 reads CASSPGPDKRAETLYF.

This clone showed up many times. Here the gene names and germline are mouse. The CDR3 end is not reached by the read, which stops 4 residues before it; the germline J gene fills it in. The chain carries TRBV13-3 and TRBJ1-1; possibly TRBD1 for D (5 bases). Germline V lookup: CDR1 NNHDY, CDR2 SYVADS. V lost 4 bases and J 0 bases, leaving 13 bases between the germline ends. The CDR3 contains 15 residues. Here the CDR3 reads CASSPYRTSNTEVFF. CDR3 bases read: TGTGCCAGCAGTCCCTACAGGACCTCAAACACA.

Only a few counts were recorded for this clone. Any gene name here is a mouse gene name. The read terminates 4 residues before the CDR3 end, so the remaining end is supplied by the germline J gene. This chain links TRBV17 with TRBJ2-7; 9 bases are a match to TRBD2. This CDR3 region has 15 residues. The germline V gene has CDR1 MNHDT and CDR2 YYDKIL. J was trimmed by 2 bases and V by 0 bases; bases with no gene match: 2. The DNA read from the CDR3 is TGTGCTAGCAGTAGAGATGGGACTGGGACCTAT. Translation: CASSRDGTGTY. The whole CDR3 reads CASSRDGTGTYEQYF. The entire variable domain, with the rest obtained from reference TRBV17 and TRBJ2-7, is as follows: DTTVKQNPRYKLARVGKPVNLICSQTMNHDTMYWYQKKPNQAPKLLLFYYDKILNREADTFEKFQSSRPNNSFCSLYIGSAGLEYSAMYLCASSRDGTGTYEQYFGPGTRLTVL.

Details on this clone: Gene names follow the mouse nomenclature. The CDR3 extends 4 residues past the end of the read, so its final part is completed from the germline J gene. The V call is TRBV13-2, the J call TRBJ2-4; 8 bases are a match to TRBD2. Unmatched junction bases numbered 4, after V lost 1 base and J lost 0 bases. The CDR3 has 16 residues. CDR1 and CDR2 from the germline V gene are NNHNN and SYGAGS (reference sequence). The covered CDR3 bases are TGTGCCAGCGGTGATTGGCTGGGGGGTAGTCAAAAC. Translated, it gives CASGDWLGGSQN. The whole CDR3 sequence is CASGDWLGGSQNTLYF.

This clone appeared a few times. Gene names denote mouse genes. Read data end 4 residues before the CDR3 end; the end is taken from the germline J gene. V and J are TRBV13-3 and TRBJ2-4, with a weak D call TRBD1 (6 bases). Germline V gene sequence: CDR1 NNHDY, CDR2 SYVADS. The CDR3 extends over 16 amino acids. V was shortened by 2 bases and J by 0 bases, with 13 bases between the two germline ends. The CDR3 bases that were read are TGTGCCAGCAGTGAACCAGGGGATGGGAGTCAAAAC. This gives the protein CASSEPGDGSQN. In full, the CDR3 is CASSEPGDGSQNTLYF.

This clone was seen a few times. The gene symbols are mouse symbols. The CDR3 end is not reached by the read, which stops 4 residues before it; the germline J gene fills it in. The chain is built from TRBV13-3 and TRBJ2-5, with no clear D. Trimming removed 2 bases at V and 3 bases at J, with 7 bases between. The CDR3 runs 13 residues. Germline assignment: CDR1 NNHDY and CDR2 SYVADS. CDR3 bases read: TGTGCCAGCAGTGACCCAATTCAAGAC. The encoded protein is CASSDPIQD. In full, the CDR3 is CASSDPIQDTQYF.

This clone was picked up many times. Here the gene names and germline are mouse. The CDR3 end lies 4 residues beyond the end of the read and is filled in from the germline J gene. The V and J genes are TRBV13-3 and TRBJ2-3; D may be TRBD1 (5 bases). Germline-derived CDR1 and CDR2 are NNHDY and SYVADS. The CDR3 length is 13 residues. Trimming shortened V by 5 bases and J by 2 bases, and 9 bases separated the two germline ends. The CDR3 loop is CASRAGFAETLYF. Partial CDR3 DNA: TGTGCCAGCAGGGCAGGGTTTGCAGAA.

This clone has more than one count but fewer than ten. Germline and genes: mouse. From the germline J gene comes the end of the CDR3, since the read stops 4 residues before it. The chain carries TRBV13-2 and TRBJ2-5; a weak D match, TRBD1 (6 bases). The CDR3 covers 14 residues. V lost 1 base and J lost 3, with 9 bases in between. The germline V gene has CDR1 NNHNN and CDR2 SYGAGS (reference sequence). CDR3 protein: CASGDQGHQDTQYF. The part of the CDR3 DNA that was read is TGTGCCAGCGGTGATCAGGGACATCAAGAC.

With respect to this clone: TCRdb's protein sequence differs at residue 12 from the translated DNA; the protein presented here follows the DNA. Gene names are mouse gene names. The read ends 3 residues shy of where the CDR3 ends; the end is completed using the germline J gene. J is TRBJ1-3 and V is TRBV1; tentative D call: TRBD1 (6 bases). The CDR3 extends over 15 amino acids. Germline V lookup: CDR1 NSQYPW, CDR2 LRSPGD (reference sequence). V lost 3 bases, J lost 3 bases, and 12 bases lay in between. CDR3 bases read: TGCACCTGCAGTGCCGCTCGGGACAATGGAAATACG. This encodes CTCSAARDNGNT. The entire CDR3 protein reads CTCSAARDNGNTLYF.

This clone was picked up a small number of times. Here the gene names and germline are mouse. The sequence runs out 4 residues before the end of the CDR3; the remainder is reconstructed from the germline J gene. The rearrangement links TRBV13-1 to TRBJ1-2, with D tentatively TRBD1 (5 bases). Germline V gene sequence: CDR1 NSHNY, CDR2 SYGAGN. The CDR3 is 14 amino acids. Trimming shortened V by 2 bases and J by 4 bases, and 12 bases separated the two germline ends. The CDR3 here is CASSEVEGSSDYTF. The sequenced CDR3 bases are TGTGCCAGCAGTGAGGTGGAGGGGAGCTCC.